The clone carrying this T cell receptor (beta chain) occurred many times. This record belongs to a study of identical twins' blood T cells. This CDR3 comprises 16 residues. Trimming shortened V by 1 base and J by 2 bases, and 12 bases separated the two germline ends. Germline V lookup: CDR1 SGHAT, CDR2 FQNNGV. A previously described protocol, modified, built RNA-based TCR cDNA libraries. MiXCR was run by TCRdb on the 5' RACE reads, yielding one entry per CDR3 protein. The sample shows a few hundred thousand distinct CDR3 sequences, roughly 30% of them seen only once. Sequencing was carried out using PBMCs. V is TRBV11-2 and J is TRBJ2-1; D is unclear. This sequence was found in a woman aged 18 to 49 in good health. The CDR3 DNA is TGTGCCAGCAGCTTAGTACGGTGGGGAACCTACAATGAGCAGTTCTTC. This sequence encodes CASSLVRWGTYNEQFF. The entire variable domain, with the rest obtained from reference TRBV11-2 and TRBJ2-1, is as follows: EAGVAQSPRYKIIEKRQSVAFWCNPISGHATLYWYQQILGQGPKLLIQFQNNGVVDDSQLPKDRFSAERLKGVDSTLKIQPAKLEDSAVYLCASSLVRWGTYNEQFFGPGTRLTVL.